The sequence of this T cell receptor (beta chain) was determined in a study of T cells in Graves' hyperthyroidism and ophthalmopathy. Study at large: Peripheral blood specimens were obtained at initial diagnosis, prior to any treatment.

Turning to this clonotype: The antigen remains undetermined. A much larger clone sits a single nucleotide away, making a read error possible.

Study conclusions and caveats: A model of 13 V-J pairs discriminated ophthalmopathy from stable hyperthyroidism.

Exclusion followed for patients with uncontrolled infection, other autoimmune disease, pregnancy or lactation. PBMCs were sourced from around 10 ml fresh peripheral blood. Germline values: CDR1 SNHLY, CDR2 FYNNEI. J was trimmed by 8 bases and V by 6 bases; bases with no gene match: 7. The CDR3 runs 14 residues. Authors of the study amplified TCR beta CDR3 regions from RNA transcripts. First-round RT-PCR of the TCR CDR3 relied on the HTBI primer set. A single record per CDR3 protein comes from TCRdb applying MiXCR to the multiplex PCR reads. The profile shows 560,000 or so distinct CDR3 sequences, approximately 20% of them singletons.

The sequenced sample was blood. The genes are TRBV2 and TRBJ1-2, with TRBD1 matching over 12 bases. The sequence was obtained from a man between 40 and 49 years old with Graves' ophthalmopathy. As DNA, the CDR3 is TGTGCCAGCAGGGGGACAGGGGGCAGGCTGGGCTACACCTTC. Amino acids: CASRGTGGRLGYTF. Complete variable domain (other parts from reference TRBV2 and TRBJ1-2): EPEVTQTPSHQVTQMGQEVILRCVPISNHLYFYWYRQILGQKVEFLVSFYNNEISEKSEIFDDQFSVERPDGSNFTLKIRSTKLEDSAMYFCASRGTGGRLGYTFGSGTRLTVV.